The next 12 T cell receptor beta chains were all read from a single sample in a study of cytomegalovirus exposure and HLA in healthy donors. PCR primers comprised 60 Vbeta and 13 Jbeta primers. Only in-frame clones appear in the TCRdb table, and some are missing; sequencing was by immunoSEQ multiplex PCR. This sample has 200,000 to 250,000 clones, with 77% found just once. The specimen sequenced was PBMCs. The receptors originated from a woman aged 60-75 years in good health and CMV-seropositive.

CDR3: CASSVEIRQLTYNEQFF. The CDR3 coding sequence is TGTGCCAGCAGCGTAGAAATCCGACAGCTTACCTACAATGAGCAGTTCTTC. The J gene is TRBJ2-1, the V gene TRBV9; a weak D match, TRBD1 (5 bases). Trimming took 0 bases from V and 2 from J, leaving 15 bases between them. The germline V gene encodes CDR1 SGDLS and CDR2 YYNGEE. The CDR3 is 17 residues long.

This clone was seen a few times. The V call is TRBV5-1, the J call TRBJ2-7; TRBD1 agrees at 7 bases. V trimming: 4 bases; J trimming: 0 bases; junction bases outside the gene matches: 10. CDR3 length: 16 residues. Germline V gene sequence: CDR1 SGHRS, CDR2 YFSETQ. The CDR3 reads CASSPPGQVSSYEQYF. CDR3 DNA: TGCGCCAGCAGCCCCCCCGGACAGGTTAGCTCCTACGAGCAGTACTTC.

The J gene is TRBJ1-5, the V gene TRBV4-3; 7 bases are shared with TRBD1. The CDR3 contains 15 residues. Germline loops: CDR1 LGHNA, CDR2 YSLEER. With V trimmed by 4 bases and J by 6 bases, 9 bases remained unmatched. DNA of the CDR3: TGCGCCAGCAGCCCTATCCACAGGGGTAGTCAGCCCCAGCATTTT. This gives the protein CASSPIHRGSQPQHF.

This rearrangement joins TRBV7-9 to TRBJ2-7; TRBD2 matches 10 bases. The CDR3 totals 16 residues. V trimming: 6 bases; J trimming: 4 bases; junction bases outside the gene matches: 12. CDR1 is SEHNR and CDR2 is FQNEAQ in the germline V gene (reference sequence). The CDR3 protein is CASSQGRASGSYEQYF. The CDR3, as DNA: TGTGCCAGCAGTCAGGGGAGGGCTAGCGGGAGTTACGAGCAGTACTTC.

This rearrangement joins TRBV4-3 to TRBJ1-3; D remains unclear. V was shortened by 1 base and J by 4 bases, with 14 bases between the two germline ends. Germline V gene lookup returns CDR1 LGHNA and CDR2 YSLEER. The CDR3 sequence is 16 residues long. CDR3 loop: CASSQGTLVTGNTIYF. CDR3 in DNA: TGCGCCAGCAGCCAAGGGACTCTCGTTACGGGAAACACCATATATTTT.

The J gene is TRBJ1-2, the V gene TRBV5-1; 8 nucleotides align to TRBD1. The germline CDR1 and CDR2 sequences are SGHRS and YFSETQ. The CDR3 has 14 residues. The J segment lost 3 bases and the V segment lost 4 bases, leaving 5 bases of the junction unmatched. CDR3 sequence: CASSPMTGDYGYTF. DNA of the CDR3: TGCGCCAGCAGCCCAATGACAGGGGACTATGGCTACACCTTC.

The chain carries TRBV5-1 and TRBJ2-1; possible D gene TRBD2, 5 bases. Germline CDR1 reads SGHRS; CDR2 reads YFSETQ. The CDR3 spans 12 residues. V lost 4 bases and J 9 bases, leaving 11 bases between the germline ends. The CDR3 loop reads CASSLREREQFF. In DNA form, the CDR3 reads TGCGCCAGCAGCCTCCGGGAACGTGAGCAGTTCTTC.

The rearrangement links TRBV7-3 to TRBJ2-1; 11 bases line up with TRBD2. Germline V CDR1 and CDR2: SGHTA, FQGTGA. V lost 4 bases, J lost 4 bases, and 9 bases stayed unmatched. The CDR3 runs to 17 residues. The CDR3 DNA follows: TGTGCCAGCAGCTCGATAAGCGGGACTAGCGGTTACAATGAGCAGTTCTTC. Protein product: CASSSISGTSGYNEQFF.

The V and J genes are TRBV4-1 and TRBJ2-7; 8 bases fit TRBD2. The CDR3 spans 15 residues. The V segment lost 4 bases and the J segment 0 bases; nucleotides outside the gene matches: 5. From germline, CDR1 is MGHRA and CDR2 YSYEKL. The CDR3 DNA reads TGCGCCAGCAGCCCGCAGCGGGGGAGCTCCTACGAGCAGTACTTC. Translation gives CASSPQRGSSYEQYF.

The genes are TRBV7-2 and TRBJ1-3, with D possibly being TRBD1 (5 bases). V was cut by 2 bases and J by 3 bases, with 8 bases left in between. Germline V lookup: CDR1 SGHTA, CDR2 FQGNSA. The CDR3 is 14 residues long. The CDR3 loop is CASSLQGYGNTIYF. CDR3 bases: TGTGCCAGCAGCTTACAGGGTTATGGAAACACCATATATTTT.

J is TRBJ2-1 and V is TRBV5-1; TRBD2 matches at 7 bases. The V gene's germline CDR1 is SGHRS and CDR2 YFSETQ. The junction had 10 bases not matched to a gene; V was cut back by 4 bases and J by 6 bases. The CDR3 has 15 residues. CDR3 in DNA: TGCGCCAGCAGCCGGGACTATCGCGTCACCAATGAGCAGTTCTTC. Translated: CASSRDYRVTNEQFF.

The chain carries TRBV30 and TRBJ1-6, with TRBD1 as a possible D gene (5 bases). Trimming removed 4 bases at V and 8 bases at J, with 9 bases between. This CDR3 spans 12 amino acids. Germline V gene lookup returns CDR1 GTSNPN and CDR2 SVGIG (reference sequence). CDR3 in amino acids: CAWTGIDSPLHF. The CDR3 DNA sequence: TGTGCCTGGACAGGGATAGATTCACCCCTCCACTTT.